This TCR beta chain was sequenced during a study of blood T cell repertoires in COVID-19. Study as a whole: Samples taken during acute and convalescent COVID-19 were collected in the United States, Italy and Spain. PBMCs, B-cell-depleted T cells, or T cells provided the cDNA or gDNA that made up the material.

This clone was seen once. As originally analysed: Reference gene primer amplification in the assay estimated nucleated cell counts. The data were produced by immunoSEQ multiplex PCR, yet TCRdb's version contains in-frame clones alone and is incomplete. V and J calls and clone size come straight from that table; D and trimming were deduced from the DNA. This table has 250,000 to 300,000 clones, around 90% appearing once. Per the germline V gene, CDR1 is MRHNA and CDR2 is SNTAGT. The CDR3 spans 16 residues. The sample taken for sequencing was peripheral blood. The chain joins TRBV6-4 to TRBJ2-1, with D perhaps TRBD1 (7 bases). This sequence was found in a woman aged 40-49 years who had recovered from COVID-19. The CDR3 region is CVRGDTKIGAYNEQFF. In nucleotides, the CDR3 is TGTGTCAGGGGGGACACCAAAATAGGGGCCTACAATGAGCAGTTCTTC.